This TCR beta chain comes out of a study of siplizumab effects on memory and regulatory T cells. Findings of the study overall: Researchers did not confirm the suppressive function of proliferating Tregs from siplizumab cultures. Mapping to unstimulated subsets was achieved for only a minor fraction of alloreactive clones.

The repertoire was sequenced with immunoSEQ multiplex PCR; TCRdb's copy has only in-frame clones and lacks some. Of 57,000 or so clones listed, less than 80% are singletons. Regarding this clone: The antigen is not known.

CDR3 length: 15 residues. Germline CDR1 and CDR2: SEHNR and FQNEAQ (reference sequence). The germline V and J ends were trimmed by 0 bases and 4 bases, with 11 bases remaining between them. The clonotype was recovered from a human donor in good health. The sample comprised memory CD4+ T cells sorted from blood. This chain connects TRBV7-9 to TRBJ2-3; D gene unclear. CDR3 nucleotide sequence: TGTGCCAGCAGCTTAGCGGGTCCTGGGGCAGATACGCAGTATTTT. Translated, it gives CASSLAGPGADTQYF.